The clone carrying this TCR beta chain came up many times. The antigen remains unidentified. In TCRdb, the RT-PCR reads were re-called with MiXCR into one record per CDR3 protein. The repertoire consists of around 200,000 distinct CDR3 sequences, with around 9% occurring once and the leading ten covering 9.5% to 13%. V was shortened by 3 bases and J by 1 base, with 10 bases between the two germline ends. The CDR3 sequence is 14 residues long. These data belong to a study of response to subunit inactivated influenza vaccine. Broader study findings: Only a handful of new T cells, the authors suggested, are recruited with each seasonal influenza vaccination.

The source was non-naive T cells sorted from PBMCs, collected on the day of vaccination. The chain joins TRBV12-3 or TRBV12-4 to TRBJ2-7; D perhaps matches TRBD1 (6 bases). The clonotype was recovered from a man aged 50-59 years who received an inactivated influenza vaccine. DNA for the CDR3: TGTGCCAGCAGTTTGCAACAGGGATCCTACGAGCAGTACTTC. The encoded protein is CASSLQQGSYEQYF.